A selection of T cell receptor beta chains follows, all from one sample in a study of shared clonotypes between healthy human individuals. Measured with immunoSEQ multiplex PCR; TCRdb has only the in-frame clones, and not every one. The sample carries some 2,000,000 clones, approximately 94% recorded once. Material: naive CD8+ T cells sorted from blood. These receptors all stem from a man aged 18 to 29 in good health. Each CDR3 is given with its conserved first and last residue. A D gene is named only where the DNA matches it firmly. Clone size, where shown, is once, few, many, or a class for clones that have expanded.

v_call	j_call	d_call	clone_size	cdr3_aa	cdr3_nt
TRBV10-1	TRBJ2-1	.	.	CASSVGAWEDEQFF	TGCGCCAGCAGTGTTGGGGCCTGGGAGGATGAGCAGTTCTTC
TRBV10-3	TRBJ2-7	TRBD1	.	CAINEGQAEQYF	TGTGCCATCAACGAAGGACAGGCGGAGCAGTACTTC
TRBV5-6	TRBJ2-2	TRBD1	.	CASSLEGQGAGELFF	TGTGCCAGCAGCTTGGAAGGACAGGGAGCCGGGGAGCTGTTTTTT
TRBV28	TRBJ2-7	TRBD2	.	CASSLAGDTGEQYF	TGTGCCAGCAGTTTAGCGGGGGATACGGGAGAGCAGTACTTC
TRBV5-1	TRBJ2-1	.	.	CASSPGWDSYNEQFF	TGCGCCAGCAGCCCCGGGTGGGACTCCTACAATGAGCAGTTCTTC
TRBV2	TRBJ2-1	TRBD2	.	CASRVSGAYYNEQFF	TGTGCCAGCAGAGTTAGCGGGGCTTATTACAATGAGCAGTTCTTC
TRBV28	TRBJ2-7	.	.	CASSLFFREQYF	TGTGCCAGCAGTTTATTTTTTCGAGAGCAGTACTTC
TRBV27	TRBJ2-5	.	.	CASQETQYF	TGTGCCAGCCAAGAGACCCAGTACTTC
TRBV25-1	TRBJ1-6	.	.	CASSDEGGYNSPLHF	TGTGCCAGCAGTGACGAGGGAGGCTATAATTCACCCCTCCACTTT
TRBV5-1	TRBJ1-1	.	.	CASSLVSENTEAFF	TGCGCCAGCAGCTTGGTTTCTGAAAACACTGAAGCTTTCTTT
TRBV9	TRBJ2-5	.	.	CASSVAGASARLGETQYF	TGTGCCAGCAGCGTAGCTGGAGCTTCAGCACGGCTCGGAGAGACCCAGTACTTC
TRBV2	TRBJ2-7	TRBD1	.	CASSGVGQLYEQYF	TGTGCCAGCAGTGGGGTGGGACAGCTTTACGAGCAGTACTTC
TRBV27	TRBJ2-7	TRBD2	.	CASSVQGVLAGGYEQYF	TGTGCCAGCAGTGTACAGGGTGTACTAGCGGGAGGTTACGAGCAGTACTTC
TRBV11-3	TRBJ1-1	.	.	CASSTGTSEAFF	TGTGCCAGCAGCACCGGGACGTCTGAAGCTTTCTTT
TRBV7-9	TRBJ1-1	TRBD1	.	CASSLVTGRALAFF	TGTGCCAGCAGCTTAGTGACAGGGAGGGCTTTGGCTTTCTTT
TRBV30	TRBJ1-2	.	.	CAWSVTSNYGYTF	TGTGCCTGGAGTGTAACGTCTAACTATGGCTACACCTTC
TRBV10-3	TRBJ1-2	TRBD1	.	CAISGQGAGYYGYTF	TGTGCCATCAGTGGACAGGGGGCAGGTTACTATGGCTACACCTTC
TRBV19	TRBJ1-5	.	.	CASSIDSEALINQPQHF	TGTGCCAGTAGTATAGATTCGGAGGCGCTGATCAATCAGCCCCAGCATTTT
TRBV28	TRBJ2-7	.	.	CASSIDTYEQYF	TGTGCCAGCAGTATTGACACTTACGAGCAGTACTTC
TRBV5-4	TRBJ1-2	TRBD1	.	CASREGQDYGYTF	TGTGCCAGCAGGGAGGGACAGGACTATGGCTACACCTTC
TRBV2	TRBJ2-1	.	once	CASGGGIGNEQFF	TGTGCCAGCGGTGGGGGGATTGGTAATGAGCAGTTCTTC
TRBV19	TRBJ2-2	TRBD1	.	CATTPVAYRGLDTGELFF	TGTGCCACTACCCCTGTGGCTTACAGGGGGCTGGACACCGGGGAGCTGTTTTTT